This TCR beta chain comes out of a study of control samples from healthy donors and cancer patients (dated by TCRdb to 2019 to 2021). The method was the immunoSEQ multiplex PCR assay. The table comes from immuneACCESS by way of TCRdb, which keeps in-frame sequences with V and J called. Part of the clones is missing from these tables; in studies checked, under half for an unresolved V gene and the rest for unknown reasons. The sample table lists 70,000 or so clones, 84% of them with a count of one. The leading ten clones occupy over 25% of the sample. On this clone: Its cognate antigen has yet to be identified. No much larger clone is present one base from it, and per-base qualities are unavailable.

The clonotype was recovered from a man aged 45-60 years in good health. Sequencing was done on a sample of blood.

The nucleotides read TGTGCCAGCAGCCAACCGGGACTACTGGCCGGCTACACCTTC. It is translated as CASSQPGLLAGYTF. The chain links TRBV7-9 with TRBJ1-2; the D segment could be TRBD1, given 5 matching bases. The CDR3 sequence holds 14 residues, the cysteine and phenylalanine included. The retained sequence is limited to the CDR3, 42 bases, with the frame set at the first base. Looking up the germline V gene (reference sequence) yields CDR1 SEHNR and CDR2 FQNEAQ. The V end loses 5 bases and the J end loses 8 bases, and a stretch of 18 bases separates them.